This TCR beta chain was documented in a study of control samples from healthy donors and cancer patients. Assay: immunoSEQ multiplex PCR; the TCRdb copy retains only in-frame clones and omits some. This sample carries about 150,000 clones, 89% of them seen once, and the ten largest clones take 4% to 5.5%. The CDR3 has 12 amino acids. This rearrangement joins TRBV21-1 to TRBJ2-7; TRBD1 is the table's D call, not checked against the DNA. TRBV21-1 is a documented pseudogene. Sequencing used blood. The receptor's source is a man aged 25 to 45 in good health. The CDR3 spells CATWLGVCEQYF. The CDR3 nucleotides read TGTGCCACCTGGCTAGGGGTATGCGAGCAGTACTTC.